The 24 T cell receptor beta chains listed next were all sequenced from one sample in a study of OX40 agonist ivuxolimab in advanced cancers. This table comes from immunoSEQ multiplex PCR, and its TCRdb copy is limited to in-frame clones, with some not included. The data show about 47,000 clones, around 80% seen once. The sample was CD4+ or CD8+ T cells sorted from blood, taken in a trial of the OX40 agonist ivuxolimab. Receptors were obtained from an adult with an advanced solid tumor such as melanoma, head and neck, liver or kidney cancer.

This rearrangement joins TRBV4-3 to TRBJ2-7, with 8 bases fitting TRBD1. The CDR3 extends over 15 amino acids. Per the germline V gene, CDR1 is LGHNA and CDR2 is YSLEER. V lost 0 bases to trimming and J lost 3 bases; unmatched junction nucleotides: 4. For the CDR3, the DNA is TGCGCCAGCAGCCAAGATTTTGGACAGGGCTACGAGCAGTACTTC. Protein sequence: CASSQDFGQGYEQYF.

J is TRBJ1-1 and V is TRBV7-9; D uncertain. The ends were cut back, 7 bases at V and 1 base at J, with 28 bases in the middle. Germline-derived CDR1 and CDR2 are SEHNR and FQNEAQ (reference sequence). The CDR3 consists of 19 residues. The CDR3 loop reads CASTIHWSGPLARNTEAFF. CDR3 coding DNA: TGTGCCAGCACCATTCATTGGTCGGGCCCATTGGCGAGGAACACTGAAGCTTTCTTT.

This sequence joins TRBV19 and TRBJ1-1, with a weak D call TRBD1 (5 bases). V lost 5 bases and J 6 bases, leaving 13 bases between the germline ends. CDR3 length: 13 residues. Germline CDR1 is LNHDA and CDR2 is SQIVND (reference sequence). The CDR3 DNA sequence: TGTGCCAGTAGTTGGGACGGGGTCCCTGAAGCTTTCTTT. Its protein is CASSWDGVPEAFF.

The rearrangement uses TRBV4-2 and TRBJ1-5; D is unclear. The V gene lost 0 bases and the J gene lost 9 bases, with 15 bases spanning the gap. Looked up from germline, CDR1 is LGHNA and CDR2 is YNFKEQ. The CDR3 runs to 15 residues. The CDR3, as DNA: TGTGCCAGCAGCCAAGATGCGCAGCCGCGAACGCCCCAGCATTTT. This encodes CASSQDAQPRTPQHF.

V is TRBV13 and J is TRBJ2-1; a possible D gene is TRBD2 (5 bases). In germline, CDR1 is PRHDT, CDR2 FYEKMQ (reference sequence). Trimming removed 5 bases at V and 5 bases at J, with 10 bases between. This CDR3 has 13 amino acids. CDR3 coding DNA: TGTGCCAGCAGCCCGCGGACTCACAATGAGCAGTTCTTC. The encoded protein is CASSPRTHNEQFF.

The chain is built from TRBV5-1 and TRBJ1-1; TRBD1 agrees at 8 bases. The germline V gene encodes CDR1 SGHRS and CDR2 YFSETQ. The length of the CDR3 is 13 residues. The V and J ends lost 3 bases and 4 bases, in that order; junction bases with no gene match: 2. CDR3 amino acids: CASSWDRPTEAFF. For the CDR3, the DNA is TGCGCCAGCAGCTGGGACAGGCCCACTGAAGCTTTCTTT.

The V gene is TRBV27, the J gene TRBJ1-1; unclear D gene. Germline V CDR1 and CDR2: MNHEY, SMNVEV (reference sequence). V gave up 0 bases and J gave up 10 bases, with 15 bases separating them. CDR3 size: 14 residues. The CDR3 spells CASSLSIGVTGAFF. The CDR3 DNA reads TGTGCCAGCAGTTTATCGATCGGGGTGACGGGAGCTTTCTTT.

The chain has TRBV7-6 and TRBJ2-1; D is possibly TRBD1 (6 bases). Between the trimmed V and J ends, which lost 4 bases and 4 bases, there was a span of 8 bases. Germline V gives CDR1 SGHVS, CDR2 FNYEAQ. The CDR3 is 13 residues long. Here the CDR3 DNA reads TGTGCCAGCAGCTCGGACAGATACAATGAGCAGTTCTTC. Protein sequence: CASSSDRYNEQFF. The whole variable domain, remainder taken from reference TRBV7-6 and TRBJ2-1, is GAGVSQSPRYKVTKRGQDVALRCDPISGHVSLYWYRQALGQGPEFLTYFNYEAQQDKSGLPNDRFSAERPEGSISTLTIQRTEQRDSAMYRCASSSDRYNEQFFGPGTRLTVL.

This chain uses TRBV28 with TRBJ1-4, with a weak D call TRBD1 (5 bases). Looked up from germline, CDR1 is MDHEN and CDR2 is SYDVKM. V was pared by 4 bases and J by 7 bases, with 13 bases between. This CDR3 has 14 residues. The CDR3 protein is CASSSLDNLEKLFF. CDR3 sequence (DNA): TGTGCCAGCAGTTCCCTGGACAACCTTGAAAAACTGTTTTTT.

The chain uses TRBV7-2 and TRBJ2-1, with TRBD2 identical over 9 bases. Germline values: CDR1 SGHTA, CDR2 FQGNSA. The V segment lost 1 base and the J segment 4 bases; nucleotides outside the gene matches: 2. The CDR3 is 15 residues long. CDR3 sequence (DNA): TGTGCCAGCAGCTTAGTAGCGGGGGTGTACAATGAGCAGTTCTTC. Amino acid sequence: CASSLVAGVYNEQFF.

The rearrangement links TRBV5-6 to TRBJ1-1; D may be TRBD1 (5 bases). CDR1 and CDR2 from the germline V gene are SGHDT and YYEEEE. Trimming removed 0 bases at V and 3 bases at J, with 12 bases between. The CDR3 spans 15 residues. The CDR3 region has the DNA TGTGCCAGCAGCTTGGCAGGGCCGCCGGACACTGAAGCTTTCTTT. Its protein product is CASSLAGPPDTEAFF. Drawing the rest from reference TRBV5-6 and TRBJ1-1, the complete variable domain is DAGVTQSPTHLIKTRGQQVTLRCSPKSGHDTVSWYQQALGQGPQFIFQYYEEEERQRGNFPDRFSGHQFPNYSSELNVNALLLGDSALYLCASSLAGPPDTEAFFGQGTRLTVV.

This clone was observed a few times. The chain employs TRBV2 and TRBJ2-3, with D maybe TRBD2 (6 bases). The V end was cut by 10 bases, the J end by 2 bases, with 19 bases between. The CDR3 length is 15 residues. Germline CDR1 SNHLY, CDR2 FYNNEI. DNA for the CDR3: TGTGCCACCACGTTGAAAGGGAGGTTCACAGATACGCAGTATTTT. This codes for CATTLKGRFTDTQYF. Together with reference TRBV2 and TRBJ2-3, the CDR3 gives the full variable domain: EPEVTQTPSHQVTQMGQEVILRCVPISNHLYFYWYRQILGQKVEFLVSFYNNEISEKSEIFDDQFSVERPDGSNFTLKIRSTKLEDSAMYFCATTLKGRFTDTQYFGPGTRLTVL.

Here the CDR3 DNA reads TGTGCCAGCAGCTTAATTTGGGGGGAGGGCCGCAATGAGCAGTTCTTC. Translated, it gives CASSLIWGEGRNEQFF. The chain employs TRBV11-3 and TRBJ2-1; 7 bases map to TRBD2. Germline-derived CDR1 and CDR2 are SGHNT and YENEEA. The CDR3 consists of 16 residues. V shed 2 bases, J shed 6 bases, and the junction held 10 bases outside the gene matches.

The chain couples TRBV7-9 to TRBJ2-3, with a weak D call TRBD2 (7 bases). Trimming cost V 11 bases and J 2 bases, with 14 bases left between them. The germline V gene has CDR1 SEHNR and CDR2 FQNEAQ (reference sequence). The CDR3 extends over 13 amino acids. CDR3 coding DNA: TGTGCCGCAGGGGACTACCTCACAGATACGCAGTATTTT. Translation: CAAGDYLTDTQYF.

This rearrangement joins TRBV5-1 to TRBJ2-3; D uncertain. V dropped 0 bases and J dropped 2 bases, with 7 bases sitting between them. The CDR3 is 14 residues long. Per germline, CDR1 SGHRS and CDR2 YFSETQ. In nucleotides, the CDR3 is TGCGCCAGCAGCTTGGATGGAGTCACAGATACGCAGTATTTT. Translated: CASSLDGVTDTQYF. Drawing the rest from reference TRBV5-1 and TRBJ2-3, the complete variable domain is KAGVTQTPRYLIKTRGQQVTLSCSPISGHRSVSWYQQTPGQGLQFLFEYFSETQRNKGNFPGRFSGRQFSNSRSEMNVSTLELGDSALYLCASSLDGVTDTQYFGPGTRLTVL.

This chain uses TRBV10-3 with TRBJ2-5; D assignment may be TRBD1 or TRBD2 (5 bases each). Germline CDR1 and CDR2: ENHRY and SYGVKD. The CDR3 has 15 amino acids. V shed 0 bases and J shed 0 bases, with 8 bases lying between them. CDR3: CAISESGENQETQYF. CDR3 in DNA: TGTGCCATCAGTGAGTCGGGGGAGAACCAAGAGACCCAGTACTTC.

V and J are TRBV5-3 and TRBJ1-3, with D possibly TRBD1 on 5 matching bases. TRBV5-3 is an open reading frame whose function is uncertain. This CDR3 spans 15 amino acids. V lost 4 bases, J lost 7 bases, and 18 bases lay in between. The CDR3, as DNA: TGTGCCAGAAGCATATGTTACAGGTTTGGGAACACCATATATTTT. It codes for CARSICYRFGNTIYF.

The chain couples TRBV7-9 to TRBJ2-7, with a weak D call TRBD2 (6 bases). The germline V gene has CDR1 SEHNR and CDR2 FQNEAQ (reference sequence). The CDR3 length is 15 residues. V was shortened by 5 bases and J by 0 bases, with 14 bases between the two germline ends. DNA for the CDR3: TGTGCCAGCAGCCCCACGGGGGTGGACTCCTACGAGCAGTACTTC. The encoded protein is CASSPTGVDSYEQYF. Full variable domain (remainder filled in from reference TRBV7-9 and TRBJ2-7): DTGVSQNPRHKITKRGQNVTFRCDPISEHNRLYWYRQTLGQGPEFLTYFQNEAQLEKSRLLSDRFSAERPKGSFSTLEIQRTEQGDSAMYLCASSPTGVDSYEQYFGPGTRLTVT.

The rearrangement joins TRBV27 to TRBJ2-7; 7 nucleotides line up with TRBD2. After removal of 3 bases from V and 4 bases from J, the junction contained 3 bases not matched to a gene. The germline V gene has CDR1 MNHEY and CDR2 SMNVEV (reference sequence). The CDR3 extends over 13 amino acids. The CDR3 spells CASSFGGGYEQYF. In DNA, the CDR3 is TGTGCCAGCAGTTTTGGGGGGGGGTACGAGCAGTACTTC.

This chain connects TRBV7-2 to TRBJ2-5; the match to TRBD2 covers 9 bases. Germline CDR1 and CDR2: SGHTA and FQGNSA. This CDR3 has 17 amino acids. V lost 2 bases and J lost 1; bases outside the gene matches: 8. The CDR3 protein is CASSLNPGLARQETQYF. The CDR3 nucleotides are TGTGCCAGCAGCTTAAATCCGGGACTAGCACGCCAAGAGACCCAGTACTTC.

The chain links TRBV27 to TRBJ2-2; 10 bases are a match to TRBD2. Germline CDR1 and CDR2: MNHEY and SMNVEV (reference sequence). After removal of 0 bases from V and 3 bases from J, the junction contained 4 bases not matched to a gene. The CDR3 runs to 17 residues. The CDR3 DNA sequence: TGTGCCAGCAGTTTATCGGGACTAGCGCTCGACACCGGGGAGCTGTTTTTT. It translates to CASSLSGLALDTGELFF.

This clone has only one observation. The V gene is TRBV28, the J gene TRBJ1-5, with D uncertain. Trimming cost V 4 bases and J 2 bases, with 6 bases left between them. Germline lookup yields CDR1 MDHEN and CDR2 SYDVKM. This CDR3 region has 13 residues. CDR3 sequence: CASSSFRNQPQHF. For the CDR3, the DNA is TGTGCCAGCAGTTCCTTTCGCAATCAGCCCCAGCATTTT.

This sequence joins TRBV10-2 and TRBJ2-1; possible D gene TRBD2, 5 bases. Germline loops: CDR1 WSHSY, CDR2 SAAADI. Deletions cut 3 bases from V and 5 bases from J, with 14 bases between. CDR3 length: 15 residues. Here the CDR3 DNA reads TGCGCCAGCAGTGATCCGGCCGAGGGTCACAATGAGCAGTTCTTC. Its protein is CASSDPAEGHNEQFF.

The chain joins TRBV27 to TRBJ2-5, with a possible D match to TRBD2 (6 bases). Germline CDR1 is MNHEY and CDR2 is SMNVEV (reference sequence). Trimming shortened V by 5 bases and J by 9 bases, and 16 bases separated the two germline ends. The CDR3 spans 13 residues. CDR3 sequence: CASSPLTSGAQYF. The CDR3, as DNA: TGTGCCAGCAGTCCCCTTACATCGGGGGCCCAGTACTTC.